The T cell receptor (beta chain) described here comes from a study of CD8 T cells in ankylosing spondylitis. Findings and caveats of the study: Several highly homologous variants made up a TCR beta motif that seemed to typify ankylosing spondylitis blood.

TCRdb analysed the 5' RACE reads with MiXCR anew, one entry per CDR3 protein. The sample holds about 540,000 distinct CDR3 sequences; approximately 12% are singletons and the top ten take around 7%. This clonotype turned up a few times. Its target is not known. CDR3 length: 14 residues. With 3 bases clipped from V and 6 bases from J, the junction kept 3 bases outside the gene matches. Germline V lookup: CDR1 SGHRS, CDR2 YFSETQ. Sequences were obtained from blood, either unsorted or a sorted T cell fraction (not recorded which). The TCR sequence derives from a male donor with ankylosing spondylitis. V is TRBV5-1 and J is TRBJ2-2; 9 nucleotides match TRBD1. In nucleotides, the CDR3 is TGCGCCAGCAGCTCGACAGGGGGGGCCGGGGAGCTGTTTTTT. Amino acid sequence: CASSSTGGAGELFF.